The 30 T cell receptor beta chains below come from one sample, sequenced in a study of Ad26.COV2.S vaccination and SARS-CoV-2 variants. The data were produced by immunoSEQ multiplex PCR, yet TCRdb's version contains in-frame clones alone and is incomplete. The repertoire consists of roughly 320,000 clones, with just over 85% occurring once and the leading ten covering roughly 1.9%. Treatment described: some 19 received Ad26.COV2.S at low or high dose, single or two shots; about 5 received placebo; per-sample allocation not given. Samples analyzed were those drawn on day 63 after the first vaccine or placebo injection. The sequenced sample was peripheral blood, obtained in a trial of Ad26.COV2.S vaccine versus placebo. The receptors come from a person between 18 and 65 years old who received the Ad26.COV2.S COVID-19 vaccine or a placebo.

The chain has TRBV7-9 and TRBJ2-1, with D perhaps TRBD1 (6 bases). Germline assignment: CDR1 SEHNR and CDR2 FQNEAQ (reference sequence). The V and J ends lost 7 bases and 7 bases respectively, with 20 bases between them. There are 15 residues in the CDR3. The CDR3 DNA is TGTGCCAGCAACCTCAGGGGCATAAAGTTGAATGAGCAGTTCTTC. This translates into CASNLRGIKLNEQFF.

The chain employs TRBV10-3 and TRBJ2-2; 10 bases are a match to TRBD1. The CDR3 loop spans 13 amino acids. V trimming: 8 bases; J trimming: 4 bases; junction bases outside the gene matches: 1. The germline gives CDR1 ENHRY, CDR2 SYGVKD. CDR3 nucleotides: TGTGCCATCGGGGACAGGGGCACCGGGGAGCTGTTTTTT. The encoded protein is CAIGDRGTGELFF.

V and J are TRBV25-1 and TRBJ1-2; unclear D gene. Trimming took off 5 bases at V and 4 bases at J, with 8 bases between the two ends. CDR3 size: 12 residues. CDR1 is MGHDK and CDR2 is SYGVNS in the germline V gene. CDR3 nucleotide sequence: TGTGCCAGCAGTCAAGTCCCCTATGGCTACACCTTC. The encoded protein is CASSQVPYGYTF.

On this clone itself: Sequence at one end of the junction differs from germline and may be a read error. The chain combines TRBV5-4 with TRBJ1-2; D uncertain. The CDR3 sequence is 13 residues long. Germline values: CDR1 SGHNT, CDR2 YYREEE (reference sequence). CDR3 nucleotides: TGTGCCAGCAGCTTTTCCGGCGGGTATGGCTACATCTTC. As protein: CASSFSGGYGYIF.

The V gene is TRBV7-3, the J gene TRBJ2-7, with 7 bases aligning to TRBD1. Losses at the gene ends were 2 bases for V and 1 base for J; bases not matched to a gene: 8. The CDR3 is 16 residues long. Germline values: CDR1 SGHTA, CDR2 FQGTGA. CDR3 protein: CASSLAGTDPSYEQYF. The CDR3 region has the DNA TGTGCCAGCAGCTTAGCCGGGACAGATCCATCCTACGAGCAGTACTTC.

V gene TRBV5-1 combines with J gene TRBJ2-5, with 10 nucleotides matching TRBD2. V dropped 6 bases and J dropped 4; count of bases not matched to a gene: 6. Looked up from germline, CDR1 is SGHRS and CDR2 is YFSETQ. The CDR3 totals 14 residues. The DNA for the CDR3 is TGCGCCAGCACCCGCGAGCGGGGGGGAGAGACCCAGTACTTC. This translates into CASTRERGGETQYF.

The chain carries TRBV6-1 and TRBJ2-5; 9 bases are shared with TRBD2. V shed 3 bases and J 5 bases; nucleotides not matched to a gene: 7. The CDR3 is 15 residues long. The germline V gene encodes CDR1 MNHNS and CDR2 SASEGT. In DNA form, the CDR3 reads TGTGCCAGCAGTGACGGACTAGCGTATCGGGAGACCCAGTACTTC. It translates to CASSDGLAYRETQYF.

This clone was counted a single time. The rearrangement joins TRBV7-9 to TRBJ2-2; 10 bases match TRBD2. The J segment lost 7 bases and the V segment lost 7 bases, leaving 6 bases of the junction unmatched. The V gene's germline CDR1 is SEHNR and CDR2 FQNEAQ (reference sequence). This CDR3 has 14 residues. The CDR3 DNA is TGTGCCAGCACCGCCGGGACTAGCGACGGGGAGCTGTTTTTT. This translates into CASTAGTSDGELFF.

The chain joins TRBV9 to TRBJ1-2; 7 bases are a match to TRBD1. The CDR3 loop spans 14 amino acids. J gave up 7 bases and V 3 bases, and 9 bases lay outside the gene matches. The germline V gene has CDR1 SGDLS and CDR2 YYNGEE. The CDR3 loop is CASSGGQFLGGYTF. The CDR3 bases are TGTGCCAGCAGCGGGGGACAGTTCCTTGGTGGCTACACCTTC.

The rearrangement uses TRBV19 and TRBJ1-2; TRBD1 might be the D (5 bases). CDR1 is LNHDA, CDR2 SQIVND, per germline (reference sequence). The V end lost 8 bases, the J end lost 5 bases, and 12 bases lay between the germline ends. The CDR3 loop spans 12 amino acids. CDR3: CASEAGKYGYTF. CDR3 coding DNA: TGTGCCAGTGAAGCAGGGAAATATGGCTACACCTTC. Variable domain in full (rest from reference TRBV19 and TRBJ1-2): DGGITQSPKYLFRKEGQNVTLSCEQNLNHDAMYWYRQDPGQGLRLIYYSQIVNDFQKGDIAEGYSVSREKKESFPLTVTSAQKNPTAFYLCASEAGKYGYTFGSGTRLTVV.

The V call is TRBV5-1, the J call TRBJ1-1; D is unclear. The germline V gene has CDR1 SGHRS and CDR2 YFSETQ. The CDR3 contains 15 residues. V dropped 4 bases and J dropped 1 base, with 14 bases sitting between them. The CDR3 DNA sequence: TGCGCCAGCAGCCCCGATGTGGAGCCGAACACTGAAGCTTTCTTT. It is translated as CASSPDVEPNTEAFF.

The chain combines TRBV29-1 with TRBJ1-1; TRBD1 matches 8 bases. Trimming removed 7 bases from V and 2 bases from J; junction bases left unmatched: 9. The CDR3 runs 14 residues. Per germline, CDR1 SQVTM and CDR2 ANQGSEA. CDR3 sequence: CSGRWGQENTEAFF. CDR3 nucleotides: TGCAGCGGACGATGGGGACAGGAAAACACTGAAGCTTTCTTT.

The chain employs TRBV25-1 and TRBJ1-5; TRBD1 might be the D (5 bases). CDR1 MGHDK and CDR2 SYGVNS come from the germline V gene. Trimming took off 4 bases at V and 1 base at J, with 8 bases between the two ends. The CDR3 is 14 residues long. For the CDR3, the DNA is TGTGCCAGCAGTGGCGACAGAAGCAATCAGCCCCAGCATTTT. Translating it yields CASSGDRSNQPQHF. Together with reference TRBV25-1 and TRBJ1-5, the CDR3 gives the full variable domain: EADIYQTPRYLVIGTGKKITLECSQTMGHDKMYWYQQDPGMELHLIHYSYGVNSTEKGDLSSESTVSRIRTEHFPLTLESARPSHTSQYLCASSGDRSNQPQHFGDGTRLSIL.

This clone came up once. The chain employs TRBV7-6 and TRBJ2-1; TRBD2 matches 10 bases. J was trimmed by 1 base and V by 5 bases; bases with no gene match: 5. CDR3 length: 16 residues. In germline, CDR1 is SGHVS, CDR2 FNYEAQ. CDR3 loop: CASSRSSGGSYNEQFF. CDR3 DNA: TGTGCCAGCAGCCGAAGTAGCGGGGGGTCCTACAATGAGCAGTTCTTC.

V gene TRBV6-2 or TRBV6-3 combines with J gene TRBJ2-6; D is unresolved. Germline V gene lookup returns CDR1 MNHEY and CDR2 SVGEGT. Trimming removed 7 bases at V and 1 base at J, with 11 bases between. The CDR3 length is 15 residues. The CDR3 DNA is TGTGCCAGCACCCCGCAGGTATCTGGGGCCAACGTCCTGACTTTC. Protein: CASTPQVSGANVLTF.

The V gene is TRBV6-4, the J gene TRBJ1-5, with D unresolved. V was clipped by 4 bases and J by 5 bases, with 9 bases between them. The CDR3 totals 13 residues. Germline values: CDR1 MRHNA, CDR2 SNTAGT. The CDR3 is CASSVESDQPQHF. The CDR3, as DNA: TGTGCCAGCAGTGTTGAAAGCGATCAGCCCCAGCATTTT.

CDR3 nucleotide sequence: TGCAGTGCTAGTCCCACCATCAAGGGACAGGGTGGCTATGGCTACACCTTC. Protein: CSASPTIKGQGGYGYTF. The chain joins TRBV20-1 to TRBJ1-2; 9 positions match TRBD1. The CDR3 runs 17 residues. Unmatched junction bases numbered 15, after V lost 3 bases and J lost 4 bases. Germline V gives CDR1 DFQATT, CDR2 SNEGSKA (reference sequence).

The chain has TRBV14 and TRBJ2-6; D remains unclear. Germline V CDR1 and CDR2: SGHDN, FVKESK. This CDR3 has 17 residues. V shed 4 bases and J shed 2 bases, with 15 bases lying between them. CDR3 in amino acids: CASSPVGSRPGANVLTF. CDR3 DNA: TGTGCCAGCAGCCCAGTGGGTAGCCGGCCTGGGGCCAACGTCCTGACTTTC. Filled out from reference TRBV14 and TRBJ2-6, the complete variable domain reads EAGVTQFPSHSVIEKGQTVTLRCDPISGHDNLYWYRRVMGKEIKFLLHFVKESKQDESGMPNNRFLAERTGGTYSTLKVQPAELEDSGVYFCASSPVGSRPGANVLTFGAGSRLTVL.

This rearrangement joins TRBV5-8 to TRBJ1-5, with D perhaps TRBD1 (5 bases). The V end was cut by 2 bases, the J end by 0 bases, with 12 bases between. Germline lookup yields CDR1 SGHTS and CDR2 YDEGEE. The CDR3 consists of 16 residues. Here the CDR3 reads CASSFVRAFSNQPQHF. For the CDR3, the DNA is TGTGCCAGCAGCTTCGTCAGGGCCTTTAGCAATCAGCCCCAGCATTTT.

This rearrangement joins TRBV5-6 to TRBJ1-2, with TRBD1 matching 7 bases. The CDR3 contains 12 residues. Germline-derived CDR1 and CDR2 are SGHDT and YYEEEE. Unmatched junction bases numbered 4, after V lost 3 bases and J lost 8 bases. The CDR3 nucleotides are TGTGCCAGCAGCTGGGACAGAGGAGGCTACACCTTC. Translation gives CASSWDRGGYTF.

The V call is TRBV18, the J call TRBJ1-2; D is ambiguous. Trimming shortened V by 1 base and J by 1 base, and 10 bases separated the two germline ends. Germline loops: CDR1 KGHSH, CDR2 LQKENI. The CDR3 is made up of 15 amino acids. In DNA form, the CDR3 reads TGTGCCAGCTCACCACGCTTGGGATTTAACTATGGCTACACCTTC. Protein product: CASSPRLGFNYGYTF.

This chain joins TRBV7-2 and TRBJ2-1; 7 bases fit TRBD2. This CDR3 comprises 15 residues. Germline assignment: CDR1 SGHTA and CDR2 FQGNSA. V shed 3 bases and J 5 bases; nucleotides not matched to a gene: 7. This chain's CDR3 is CASSLDGLADNEQFF. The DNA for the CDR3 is TGTGCCAGCAGCTTGGATGGGCTAGCGGACAATGAGCAGTTCTTC.

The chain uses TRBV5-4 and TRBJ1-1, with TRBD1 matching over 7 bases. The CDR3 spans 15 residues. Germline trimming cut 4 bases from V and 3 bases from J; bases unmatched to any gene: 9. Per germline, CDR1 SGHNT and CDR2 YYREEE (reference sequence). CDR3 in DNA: TGTGCCAGCAGCCTACGGGACAGTAGGTACACTGAAGCTTTCTTT. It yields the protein CASSLRDSRYTEAFF.

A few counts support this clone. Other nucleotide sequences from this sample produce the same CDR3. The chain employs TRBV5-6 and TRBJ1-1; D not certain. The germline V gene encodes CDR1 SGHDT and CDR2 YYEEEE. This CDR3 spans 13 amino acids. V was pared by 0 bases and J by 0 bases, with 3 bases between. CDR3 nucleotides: TGTGCCAGCAGCTTGGGGTTGAACACTGAAGCTTTCTTT. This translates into CASSLGLNTEAFF.

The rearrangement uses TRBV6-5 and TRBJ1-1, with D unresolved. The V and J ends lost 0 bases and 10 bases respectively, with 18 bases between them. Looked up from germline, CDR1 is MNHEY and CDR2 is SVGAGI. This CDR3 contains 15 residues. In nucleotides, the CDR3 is TGTGCCAGCAGTTACTCGGTTACGACACCCGGAGGAGCTTTCTTT. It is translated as CASSYSVTTPGGAFF.

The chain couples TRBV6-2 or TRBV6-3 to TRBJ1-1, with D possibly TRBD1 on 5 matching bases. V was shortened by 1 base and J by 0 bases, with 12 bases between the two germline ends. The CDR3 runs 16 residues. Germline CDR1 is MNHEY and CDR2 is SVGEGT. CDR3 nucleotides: TGTGCCAGCAGTTACTATCAGGGTTCAATGAACACTGAAGCTTTCTTT. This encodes CASSYYQGSMNTEAFF.

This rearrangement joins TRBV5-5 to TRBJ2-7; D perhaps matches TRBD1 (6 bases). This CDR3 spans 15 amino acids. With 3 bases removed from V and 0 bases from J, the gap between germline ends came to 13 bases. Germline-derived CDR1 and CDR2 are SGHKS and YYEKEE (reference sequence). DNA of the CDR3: TGTGCCAGCAGCTCGATGACAGGCCGCTCCTACGAGCAGTACTTC. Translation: CASSSMTGRSYEQYF.

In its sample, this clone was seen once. The CDR3 coding sequence is TGTGCCAGCAGCCCCTTAGGAGGGACCTCCTACGAGCAGTACTTC. This translates into CASSPLGGTSYEQYF. The chain couples TRBV7-8 to TRBJ2-7, with D perhaps TRBD2 (6 bases). The CDR3 spans 15 residues. V lost 5 bases and J 0 bases, leaving 14 bases between the germline ends. Germline CDR1 SGHVS, CDR2 FQNEAQ.

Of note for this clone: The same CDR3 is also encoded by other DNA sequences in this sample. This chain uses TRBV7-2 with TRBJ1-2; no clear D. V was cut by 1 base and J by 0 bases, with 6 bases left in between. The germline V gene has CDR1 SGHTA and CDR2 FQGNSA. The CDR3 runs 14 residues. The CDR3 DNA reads TGTGCCAGCAGCTTAGAGCCGGCTAACTATGGCTACACCTTC. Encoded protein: CASSLEPANYGYTF.

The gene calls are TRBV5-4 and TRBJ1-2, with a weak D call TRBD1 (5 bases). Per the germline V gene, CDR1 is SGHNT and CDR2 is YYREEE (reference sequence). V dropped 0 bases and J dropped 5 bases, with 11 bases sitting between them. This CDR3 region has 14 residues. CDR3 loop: CASSLGGSRYGYTF. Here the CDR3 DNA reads TGTGCCAGCAGCTTGGGGGGGTCCCGGTATGGCTACACCTTC.